The T cell receptor (beta chain) under discussion was sequenced for a study of OX40 agonist ivuxolimab in advanced cancers. Study-wide context: Cohort: 65% to 90% men, mean age around 61, aged roughly 23 to 90.

Using immunoSEQ multiplex PCR, the repertoire was profiled, and TCRdb retains in-frame clones only, with some absent. The sample comprises tens of thousands of clones, approximately 91% of which are singletons, and roughly 7.8% rests with the top ten. This clonotype was sampled from an adult with an advanced solid tumor such as melanoma, head and neck, liver or kidney cancer. Sequencing used CD4+ or CD8+ T cells sorted from blood, obtained in a trial of the OX40 agonist ivuxolimab.

CDR3 nucleotides: TGTGCCAGTAGTTCGACAGGGGGGAATCAGCCCCAGCATTTT. Protein sequence: CASSSTGGNQPQHF. The V and J genes are TRBV19 and TRBJ1-5; TRBD1 matches at 9 bases. Germline trimming cut 5 bases from V and 4 bases from J; bases unmatched to any gene: 3. The CDR3 is 14 residues long. Germline V gene data show CDR1 as LNHDA and CDR2 as SQIVND (reference sequence). Full variable domain (rest looked up from reference TRBV19 and TRBJ1-5): DGGITQSPKYLFRKEGQNVTLSCEQNLNHDAMYWYRQDPGQGLRLIYYSQIVNDFQKGDIAEGYSVSREKKESFPLTVTSAQKNPTAFYLCASSSTGGNQPQHFGDGTRLSIL.